This record covers a single T cell receptor (beta chain). What it binds is not known. The record originates from a study of cytomegalovirus exposure and HLA in healthy donors. Study in general: The study's early data release held around 85 million unique TCRs from HLA-typed donors. Overall study findings and caveats: A classifier reportedly called cytomegalovirus status with high sensitivity and specificity. Later, an analysis found that common viral pathogens appeared to be linked with several of the most significant clusters.

CDR1 is LNHDA and CDR2 is SQIVND in the germline V gene (reference sequence). This CDR3 has 14 amino acids. V was clipped by 7 bases and J by 0 bases, with 13 bases between them. Both 60 Vbeta primers and 13 Jbeta primers went into the PCR. Method: immunoSEQ multiplex PCR; TCRdb's copy keeps in-frame clones and lacks some. The repertoire includes some 98,000 clones, about 80% of them detected once, and approximately 11% sits in the top ten. Sequencing input: PBMCs. This sequence was found in a man between 18 and 29 years old in good health and CMV-seropositive. The chain carries TRBV19 and TRBJ2-7, with D uncertain. This CDR3 is CASTPGPSSYEQYF. CDR3 nucleotide sequence: TGTGCCAGTACCCCCGGCCCTAGCTCCTACGAGCAGTACTTC.